Listed here are 11 T cell receptor beta chains from one sample, sequenced in a study of naive and memory T cell subsets. Indicated treatment: skin biopsy from PPD injection site in Mantoux-positive individual. TCR cDNA received a 3' ligated oligonucleotide that carried a UMI. Ligated cDNA underwent four rounds of PCR with nested alpha and beta constant region primers and SP2. TCRdb used MiXCR to reprocess the UMI-ligation and nested PCR reads, holding one entry per CDR3 protein. The table shows roughly 13,000 distinct CDR3 sequences, with about 5.5% occurring only once. Here the sequenced sample was skin, taken from a tuberculin skin test site. All receptors come from an adult in good health.

The table lists this clonotype with many counts. The chain recombines TRBV5-3 with TRBJ2-1; D uncertain. TRBV5-3 is placed among ORFs of uncertain function. This CDR3 has 12 residues. The germline V and J ends were trimmed by 4 bases and 9 bases, with 11 bases remaining between them. The chain's CDR3 is CARSPLATEQFF. DNA of the CDR3: TGTGCCAGAAGCCCCCTCGCTACTGAGCAGTTCTTC.

This clonotype was counted at least ten times. The chain has TRBV7-9 and TRBJ1-1, with 9 nucleotides matching TRBD1. The V and J ends lost 2 bases and 11 bases, in that order; junction bases with no gene match: 6. Per germline, CDR1 SEHNR and CDR2 FQNEAQ (reference sequence). This CDR3 spans 13 amino acids. CDR3 DNA sequence: TGTGCCAGCAGCTTAAGGTGGGACAGGGAGGCTTTCTTT. Translated: CASSLRWDREAFF. The full variable domain, in which reference TRBV7-9 and TRBJ1-1 provide the parts outside the CDR3, is DTGVSQNPRHKITKRGQNVTFRCDPISEHNRLYWYRQTLGQGPEFLTYFQNEAQLEKSRLLSDRFSAERPKGSFSTLEIQRTEQGDSAMYLCASSLRWDREAFFGQGTRLTVV.

The rearrangement joins TRBV5-1 to TRBJ2-4; 11 bases align to TRBD1. The CDR3 is 16 amino acids. Germline V gene sequence: CDR1 SGHRS, CDR2 YFSETQ. Trimming cost V 4 bases and J 8 bases; bases outside gene matches: 11. The CDR3 bases are TGCGCCAGCAGCCGCACTAGGACAGGGGGCCCGGACATTCAGTACTTC. This encodes CASSRTRTGGPDIQYF. Supplemented by reference TRBV5-1 and TRBJ2-4, the full variable domain reads KAGVTQTPRYLIKTRGQQVTLSCSPISGHRSVSWYQQTPGQGLQFLFEYFSETQRNKGNFPGRFSGRQFSNSRSEMNVSTLELGDSALYLCASSRTRTGGPDIQYFGAGTRLSVL.

About this clonotype: A much larger clonotype is one base distant, so this may be a read error. The chain carries TRBV6-4 and TRBJ2-2, with 9 bases aligning to TRBD1. The germline CDR1 and CDR2 sequences are MRHNA and SNTAGT. The CDR3 loop spans 15 amino acids. V gave up 7 bases and J gave up 5 bases; unmatched junction bases: 8. This chain's CDR3 is CASNEQGADTGELFF. The CDR3 DNA sequence: TGTGCCAGCAATGAACAGGGGGCTGATACCGGGGAGCTGTTTTTT.

This clonotype was recorded at least ten times. CDR3 bases: TGTGCCAGCAGCTCGACAGAAAATCAGCCCCAGCATTTT. This sequence encodes CASSSTENQPQHF. This sequence joins TRBV7-2 and TRBJ1-5; D might be TRBD1 (5 bases). Germline CDR1 SGHTA, CDR2 FQGNSA. The CDR3 consists of 13 residues. V lost 4 bases and J lost 4, with 8 bases in between.

At least ten counts were recorded for this clonotype. V and J are TRBV30 and TRBJ1-6; possible D gene TRBD1, 5 bases. The V gene's germline CDR1 is GTSNPN and CDR2 SVGIG (reference sequence). This CDR3 is 13 amino acids long. V was trimmed by 5 bases and J by 10 bases, leaving 15 bases between them. CDR3 protein: CAWALGGRSPLHF. The DNA for the CDR3 is TGTGCCTGGGCTCTCGGGGGTCGATCACCCCTCCACTTT.

This rearrangement joins TRBV20-1 to TRBJ1-2; D gene ambiguous. The germline V and J ends were trimmed by 4 bases and 0 bases, with 3 bases remaining between them. CDR1 and CDR2 from the germline V gene are DFQATT and SNEGSKA (reference sequence). The CDR3 loop spans 11 amino acids. CDR3 region: CSAMSNYGYTF. The CDR3 DNA is TGCAGTGCTATGTCTAACTATGGCTACACCTTC.

The chain combines TRBV5-1 with TRBJ2-1; 11 positions match TRBD1. The CDR3 consists of 16 residues. Unmatched junction bases numbered 12, after V lost 4 bases and J lost 9 bases. Per germline, CDR1 SGHRS and CDR2 YFSETQ. The chain's CDR3 is CASSPEIPGQGGEQFF. CDR3 coding DNA: TGCGCCAGCAGCCCAGAGATACCGGGACAGGGGGGTGAGCAGTTCTTC. Full variable domain (remainder filled in from reference TRBV5-1 and TRBJ2-1): KAGVTQTPRYLIKTRGQQVTLSCSPISGHRSVSWYQQTPGQGLQFLFEYFSETQRNKGNFPGRFSGRQFSNSRSEMNVSTLELGDSALYLCASSPEIPGQGGEQFFGPGTRLTVL.

In its sample, this clonotype was seen many times. The chain joins TRBV20-1 to TRBJ1-5; weak D call: TRBD1 (6 bases). V lost 5 bases to trimming and J lost 3 bases, with 14 bases between them. Per the germline V gene, CDR1 is DFQATT and CDR2 is SNEGSKA (reference sequence). The CDR3 extends over 14 amino acids. CDR3 protein: CSAVQGPPNQPQHF. CDR3 coding DNA: TGCAGTGCTGTTCAGGGGCCCCCCAATCAGCCCCAGCATTTT.

Many counts were recorded for this clonotype. V usage is TRBV19 and J usage is TRBJ2-1, with 7 bases matching TRBD1. Germline CDR1 LNHDA, CDR2 SQIVND (reference sequence). The CDR3 extends over 15 amino acids. V shed 5 bases and J 6 bases; nucleotides not matched to a gene: 10. For the CDR3, the DNA is TGTGCCAGTAGTCCCAGGGGGTCCCTCCCCAATGAGCAGTTCTTC. This codes for CASSPRGSLPNEQFF.

The table lists this clonotype with many counts. The rearrangement joins TRBV12-3 or TRBV12-4 to TRBJ2-3; 9 positions match TRBD2. This CDR3 comprises 17 residues. The V gene end was trimmed by 5 bases and the J gene end by 1 base; junction bases not matched to a gene: 10. The DNA of the CDR3 is TGTGCCAGCAGTCGGAGGCGGGGGGGCTACGGCACAGATACGCAGTATTTT. It translates to CASSRRRGGYGTDTQYF.